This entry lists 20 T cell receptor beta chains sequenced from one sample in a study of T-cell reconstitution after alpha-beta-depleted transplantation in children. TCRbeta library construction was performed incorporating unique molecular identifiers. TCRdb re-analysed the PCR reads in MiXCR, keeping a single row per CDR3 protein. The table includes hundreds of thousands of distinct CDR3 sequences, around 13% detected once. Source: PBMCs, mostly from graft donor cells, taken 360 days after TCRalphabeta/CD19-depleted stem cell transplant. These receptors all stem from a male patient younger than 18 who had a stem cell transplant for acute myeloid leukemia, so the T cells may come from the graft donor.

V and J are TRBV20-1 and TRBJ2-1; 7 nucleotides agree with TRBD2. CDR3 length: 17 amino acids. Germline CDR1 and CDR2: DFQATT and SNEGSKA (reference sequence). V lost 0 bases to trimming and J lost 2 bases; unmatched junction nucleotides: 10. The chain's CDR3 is CSARDTLAAIPYNEQFF. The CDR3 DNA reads TGCAGTGCTAGAGATACTCTAGCGGCGATCCCCTACAATGAGCAGTTCTTC.

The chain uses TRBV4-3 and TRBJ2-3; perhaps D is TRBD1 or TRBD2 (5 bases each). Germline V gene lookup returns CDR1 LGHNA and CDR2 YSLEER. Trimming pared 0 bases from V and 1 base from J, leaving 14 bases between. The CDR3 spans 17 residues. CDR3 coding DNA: TGCGCCAGCAGCCAAGACGGGGCCATAGACGGCACAGATACGCAGTATTTT. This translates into CASSQDGAIDGTDTQYF.

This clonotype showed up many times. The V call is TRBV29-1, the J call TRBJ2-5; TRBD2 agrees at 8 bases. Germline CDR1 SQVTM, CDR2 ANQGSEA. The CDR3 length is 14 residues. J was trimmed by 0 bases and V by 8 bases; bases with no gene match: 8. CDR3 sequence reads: CSLPGGAYQETQYF. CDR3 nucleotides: TGCAGCCTACCCGGGGGGGCTTACCAAGAGACCCAGTACTTC.

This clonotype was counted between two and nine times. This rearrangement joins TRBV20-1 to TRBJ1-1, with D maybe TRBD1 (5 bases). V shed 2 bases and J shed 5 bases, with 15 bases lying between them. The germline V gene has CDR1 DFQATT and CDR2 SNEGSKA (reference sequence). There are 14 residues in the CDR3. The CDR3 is CSARTTALRTEAFF. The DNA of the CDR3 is TGCAGTGCTAGAACGACAGCGTTGAGAACTGAAGCTTTCTTT.

CDR3 nucleotides: TGTGCCAGCCGGGACAGGAGCACAGATACGCAGTATTTT. Protein sequence: CASRDRSTDTQYF. The chain links TRBV6-1 to TRBJ2-3; 8 bases line up with TRBD1. V lost 8 bases and J lost 0; bases outside the gene matches: 1. This CDR3 contains 13 residues. CDR1 and CDR2 (germline): MNHNS, SASEGT.

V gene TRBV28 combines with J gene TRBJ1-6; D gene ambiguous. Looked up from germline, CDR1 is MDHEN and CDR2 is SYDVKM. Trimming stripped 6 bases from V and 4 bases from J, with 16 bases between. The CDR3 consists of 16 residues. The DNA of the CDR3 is TGTGCCAGCAGACTCCAGGAAACCTTTTATAATTCACCCCTCCACTTT. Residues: CASRLQETFYNSPLHF.

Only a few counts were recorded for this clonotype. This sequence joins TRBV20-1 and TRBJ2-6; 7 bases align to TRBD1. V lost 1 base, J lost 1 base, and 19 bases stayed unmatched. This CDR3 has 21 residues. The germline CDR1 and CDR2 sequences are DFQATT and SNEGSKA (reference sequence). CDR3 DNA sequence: TGCAGTGCTAGAGTTTGGTTGGGACCGGGACAGATTATGTCTGGGGCCAACGTCCTGACTTTC. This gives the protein CSARVWLGPGQIMSGANVLTF.

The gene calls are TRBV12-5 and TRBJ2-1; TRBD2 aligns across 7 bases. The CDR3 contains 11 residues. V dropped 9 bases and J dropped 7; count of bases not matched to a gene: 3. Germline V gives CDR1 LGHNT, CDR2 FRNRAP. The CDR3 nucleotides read TGTGCTAGCGGGAGGAAGAATGAGCAGTTCTTC. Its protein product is CASGRKNEQFF.

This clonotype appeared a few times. CDR3 nucleotides: TGTGCCAGCAGTTTAGCCTACCAAGAGACCCAGTACTTC. It specifies CASSLAYQETQYF. The rearrangement joins TRBV28 to TRBJ2-5; no definite D call. Germline V gives CDR1 MDHEN, CDR2 SYDVKM. The CDR3 consists of 13 residues. Deletions cut 2 bases from V and 0 bases from J, with 4 bases between.

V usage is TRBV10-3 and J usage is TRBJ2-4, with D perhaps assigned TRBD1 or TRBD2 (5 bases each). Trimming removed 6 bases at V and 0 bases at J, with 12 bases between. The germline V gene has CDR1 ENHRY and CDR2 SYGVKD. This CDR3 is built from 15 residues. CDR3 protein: CAISAGTLAKNIQYF. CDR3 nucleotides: TGTGCCATCAGCGCCGGGACCTTAGCCAAAAACATTCAGTACTTC.

The CDR3 here is CATSDILAEPYNEQFF. The DNA for the CDR3 is TGTGCCACCAGTGACATACTAGCGGAGCCCTACAATGAGCAGTTCTTC. J is TRBJ2-1 and V is TRBV24-1; 8 bases agree with TRBD2. The germline CDR1 and CDR2 sequences are KGHDR and SFDVKD. This CDR3 region has 16 residues. The J segment lost 2 bases and the V segment lost 4 bases, leaving 6 bases of the junction unmatched.

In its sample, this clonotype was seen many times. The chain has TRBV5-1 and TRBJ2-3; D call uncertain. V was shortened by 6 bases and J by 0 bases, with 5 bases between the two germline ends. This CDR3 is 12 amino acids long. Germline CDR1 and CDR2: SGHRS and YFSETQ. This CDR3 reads CASTVSTDTQYF. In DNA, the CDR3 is TGCGCCAGCACCGTAAGCACAGATACGCAGTATTTT. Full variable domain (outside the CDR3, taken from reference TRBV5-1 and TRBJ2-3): KAGVTQTPRYLIKTRGQQVTLSCSPISGHRSVSWYQQTPGQGLQFLFEYFSETQRNKGNFPGRFSGRQFSNSRSEMNVSTLELGDSALYLCASTVSTDTQYFGPGTRLTVL.

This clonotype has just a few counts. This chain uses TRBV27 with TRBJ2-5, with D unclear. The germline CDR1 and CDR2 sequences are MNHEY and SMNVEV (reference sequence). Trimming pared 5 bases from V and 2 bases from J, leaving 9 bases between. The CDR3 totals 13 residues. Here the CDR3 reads CASSALHQETQYF. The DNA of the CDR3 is TGTGCCAGCAGTGCCCTGCATCAAGAGACCCAGTACTTC.

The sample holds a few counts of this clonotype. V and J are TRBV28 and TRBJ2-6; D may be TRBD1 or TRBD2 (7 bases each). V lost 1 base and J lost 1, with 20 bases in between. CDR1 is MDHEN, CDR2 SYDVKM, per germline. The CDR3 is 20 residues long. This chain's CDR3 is CASSLFFWAGGGSGANVLTF. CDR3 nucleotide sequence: TGTGCCAGCAGTTTATTCTTCTGGGCAGGGGGGGGATCTGGGGCCAACGTCCTGACTTTC.

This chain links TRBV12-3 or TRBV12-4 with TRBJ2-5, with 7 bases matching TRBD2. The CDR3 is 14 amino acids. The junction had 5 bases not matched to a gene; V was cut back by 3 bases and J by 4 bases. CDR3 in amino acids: CASSFAGERETQYF. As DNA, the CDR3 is TGTGCCAGCAGTTTTGCGGGAGAGAGAGAGACCCAGTACTTC.

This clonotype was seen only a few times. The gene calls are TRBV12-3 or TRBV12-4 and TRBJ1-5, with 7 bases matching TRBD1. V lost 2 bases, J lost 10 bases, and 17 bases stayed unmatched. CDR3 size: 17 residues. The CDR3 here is CASSLFPVRGGGDPQHF. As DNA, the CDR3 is TGTGCCAGCAGTTTATTCCCCGTCCGAGGGGGCGGGGATCCCCAGCATTTT.

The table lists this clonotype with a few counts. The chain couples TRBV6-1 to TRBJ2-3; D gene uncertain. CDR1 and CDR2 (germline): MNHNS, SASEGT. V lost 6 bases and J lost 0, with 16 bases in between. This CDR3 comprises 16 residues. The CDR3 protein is CASSLPLLPSTDTQYF. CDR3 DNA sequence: TGTGCCAGCAGCCTCCCCCTGCTCCCTAGCACAGATACGCAGTATTTT.

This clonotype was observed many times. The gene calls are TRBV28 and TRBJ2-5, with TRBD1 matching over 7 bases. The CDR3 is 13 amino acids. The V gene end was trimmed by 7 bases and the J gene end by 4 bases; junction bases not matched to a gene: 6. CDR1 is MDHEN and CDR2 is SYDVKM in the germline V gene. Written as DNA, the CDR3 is TGTGCCAGCACAGGGGGATGGAGAGAGACCCAGTACTTC. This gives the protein CASTGGWRETQYF.

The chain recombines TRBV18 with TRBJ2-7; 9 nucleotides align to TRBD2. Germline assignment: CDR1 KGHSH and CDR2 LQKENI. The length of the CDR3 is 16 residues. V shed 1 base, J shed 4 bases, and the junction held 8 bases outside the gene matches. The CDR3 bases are TGTGCCAGCTCACCACGTGTCGGCGGGAGGGCTTACGAGCAGTACTTC. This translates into CASSPRVGGRAYEQYF.

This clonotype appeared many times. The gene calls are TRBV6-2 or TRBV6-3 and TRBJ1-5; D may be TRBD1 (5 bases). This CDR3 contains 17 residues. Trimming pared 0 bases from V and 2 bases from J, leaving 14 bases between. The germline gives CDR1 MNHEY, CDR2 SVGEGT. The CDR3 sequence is CASSYSMWGGGNQPQHF. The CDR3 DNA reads TGTGCCAGCAGTTACTCGATGTGGGGGGGAGGCAATCAGCCCCAGCATTTT.